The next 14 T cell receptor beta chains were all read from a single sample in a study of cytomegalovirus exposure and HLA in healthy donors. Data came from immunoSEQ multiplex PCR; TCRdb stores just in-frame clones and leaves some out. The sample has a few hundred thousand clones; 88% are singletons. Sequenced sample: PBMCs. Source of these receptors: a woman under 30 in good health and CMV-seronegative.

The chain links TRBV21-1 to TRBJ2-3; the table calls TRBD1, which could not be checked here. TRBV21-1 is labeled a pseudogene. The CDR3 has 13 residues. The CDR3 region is CASRQGPTDTQYF. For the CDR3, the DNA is TGTGCCAGCAGACAGGGACCCACAGATACGCAGTATTTT.

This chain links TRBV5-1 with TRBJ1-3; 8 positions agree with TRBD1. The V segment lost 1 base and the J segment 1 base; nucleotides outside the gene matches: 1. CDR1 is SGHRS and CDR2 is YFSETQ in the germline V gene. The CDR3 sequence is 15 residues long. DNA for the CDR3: TGCGCCAGCAGCTTGCAGGGGGCATCTGGAAACACCATATATTTT. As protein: CASSLQGASGNTIYF.

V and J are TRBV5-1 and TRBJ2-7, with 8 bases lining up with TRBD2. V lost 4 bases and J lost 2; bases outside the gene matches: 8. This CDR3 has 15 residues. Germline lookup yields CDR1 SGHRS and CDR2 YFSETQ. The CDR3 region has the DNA TGCGCCAGCAGCCCGGGGGGGACGGGAGCCTACGAGCAGTACTTC. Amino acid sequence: CASSPGGTGAYEQYF.

CDR3 loop: CASSEIGHLYGTDTQYF. CDR3 nucleotides: TGTGCCAGCAGTGAAATAGGACACCTCTATGGCACAGATACGCAGTATTTT. V and J are TRBV6-1 and TRBJ2-3; TRBD1 might be the D (5 bases). Trimming pared 2 bases from V and 1 base from J, leaving 16 bases between. Germline V lookup: CDR1 MNHNS, CDR2 SASEGT. CDR3 length: 17 residues.

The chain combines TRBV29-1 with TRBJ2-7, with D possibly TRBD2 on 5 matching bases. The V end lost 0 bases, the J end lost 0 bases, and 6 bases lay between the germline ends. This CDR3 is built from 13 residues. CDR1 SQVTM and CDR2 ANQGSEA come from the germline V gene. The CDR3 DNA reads TGCAGCGTTGAAGATCGGGACTCCTACGAGCAGTACTTC. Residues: CSVEDRDSYEQYF.

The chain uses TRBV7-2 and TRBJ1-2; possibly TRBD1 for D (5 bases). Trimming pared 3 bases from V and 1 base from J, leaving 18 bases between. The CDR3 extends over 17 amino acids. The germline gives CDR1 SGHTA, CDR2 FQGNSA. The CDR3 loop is CASSLGHPKAHNYGYTF. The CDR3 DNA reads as TGTGCCAGCAGCTTGGGGCACCCCAAAGCTCATAACTATGGCTACACCTTC.

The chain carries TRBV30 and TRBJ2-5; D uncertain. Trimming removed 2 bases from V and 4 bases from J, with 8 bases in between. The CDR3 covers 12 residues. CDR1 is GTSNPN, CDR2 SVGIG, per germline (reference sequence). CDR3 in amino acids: CAWSITRETQYF. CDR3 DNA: TGTGCCTGGAGTATTACAAGAGAGACCCAGTACTTC.

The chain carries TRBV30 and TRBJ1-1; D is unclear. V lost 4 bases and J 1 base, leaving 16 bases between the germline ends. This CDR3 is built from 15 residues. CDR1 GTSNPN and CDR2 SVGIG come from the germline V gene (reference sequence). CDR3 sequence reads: CAWTLEAGANTEAFF. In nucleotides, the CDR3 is TGTGCCTGGACCCTTGAGGCGGGCGCGAACACTGAAGCTTTCTTT.

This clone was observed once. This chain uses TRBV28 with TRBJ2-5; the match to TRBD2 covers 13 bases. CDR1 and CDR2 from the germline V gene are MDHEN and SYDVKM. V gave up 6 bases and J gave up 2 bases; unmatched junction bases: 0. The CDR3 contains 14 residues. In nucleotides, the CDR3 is TGTGCCAGCAGACTAGCGGGAGGGCAAGAGACCCAGTACTTC. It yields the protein CASRLAGGQETQYF.

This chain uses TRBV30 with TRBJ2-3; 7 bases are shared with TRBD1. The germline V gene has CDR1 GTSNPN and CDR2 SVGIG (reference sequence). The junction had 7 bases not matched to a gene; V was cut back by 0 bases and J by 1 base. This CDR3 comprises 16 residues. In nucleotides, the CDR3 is TGTGCCTGGAGTGTTGGGTCAGGGGGACGCACAGATACGCAGTATTTT. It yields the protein CAWSVGSGGRTDTQYF.

The chain's CDR3 is CASIPAGSSDTQYF. The CDR3 bases are TGTGCCAGCATTCCAGCGGGTTCGTCAGATACGCAGTATTTT. The V call is TRBV6-5, the J call TRBJ2-3, with a tentative D call TRBD2 (6 bases). Trimming removed 7 bases from V and 4 bases from J, with 15 bases in between. The CDR3 length is 14 residues. Germline CDR1 is MNHEY and CDR2 is SVGAGI.

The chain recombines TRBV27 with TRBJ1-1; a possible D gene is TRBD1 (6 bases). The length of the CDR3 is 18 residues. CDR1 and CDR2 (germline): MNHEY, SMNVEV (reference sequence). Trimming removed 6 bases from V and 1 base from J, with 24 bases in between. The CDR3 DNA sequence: TGTGCCAGCAGGCTGCTCGGACAGAAGGCTTTAAAGAACACTGAAGCTTTCTTT. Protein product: CASRLLGQKALKNTEAFF.

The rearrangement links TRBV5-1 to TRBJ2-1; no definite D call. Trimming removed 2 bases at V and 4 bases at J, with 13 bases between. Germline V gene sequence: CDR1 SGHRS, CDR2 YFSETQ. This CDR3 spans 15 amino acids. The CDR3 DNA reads TGCGCCAGCAGCTTTTCCCCCCGGGTGTACAATGAGCAGTTCTTC. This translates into CASSFSPRVYNEQFF.

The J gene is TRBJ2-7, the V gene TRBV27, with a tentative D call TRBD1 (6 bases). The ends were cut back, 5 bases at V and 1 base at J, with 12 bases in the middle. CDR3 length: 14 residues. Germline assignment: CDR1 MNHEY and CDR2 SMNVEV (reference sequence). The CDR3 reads CASSLQGTSYEQYF. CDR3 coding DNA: TGTGCCAGCAGTCTCCAGGGGACATCCTACGAGCAGTACTTC.